These 24 T cell receptor beta chains originate from one sample sequenced in a study of cytomegalovirus exposure and HLA in healthy donors. Method: immunoSEQ multiplex PCR; TCRdb's copy keeps in-frame clones and lacks some. The sample lists under 250,000 clones, around 87% seen once, with 1.5% to 2.5% in the top ten. The sample consisted of PBMCs. The receptors were sampled from a young woman in good health and CMV-seropositive.

J is TRBJ2-3 and V is TRBV4-1, with 15 bases lining up with TRBD2. The J segment lost 5 bases and the V segment lost 5 bases, leaving 5 bases of the junction unmatched. CDR3 length equals 16 residues. Germline V gene data show CDR1 as MGHRA and CDR2 as YSYEKL. CDR3 residues: CASSLGTSGRLDTQYF. DNA of the CDR3: TGCGCCAGCAGCTTGGGGACTAGCGGGAGGTTAGATACGCAGTATTTT.

The rearrangement uses TRBV6-1 and TRBJ2-1; TRBD2 agrees at 10 bases. The CDR3 is 16 amino acids. Trimming removed 4 bases from V and 2 bases from J; junction bases left unmatched: 5. The germline gives CDR1 MNHNS, CDR2 SASEGT. CDR3 in DNA: TGTGCCAGCAGTGGAGCCCTAGCGGGGGCCTACAATGAGCAGTTCTTC. Translated, it gives CASSGALAGAYNEQFF.

CDR3 DNA: TGCGCCAGCAGCCAAACAGGGGATCGCGACGAGCAGTACTTC. This translates into CASSQTGDRDEQYF. The chain joins TRBV5-1 to TRBJ2-7; the match to TRBD1 covers 7 bases. Unmatched junction bases numbered 9, after V lost 4 bases and J lost 5 bases. The CDR3 has 14 residues. In germline, CDR1 is SGHRS, CDR2 YFSETQ.

The chain has TRBV2 and TRBJ2-5, with a tentative D call TRBD1 (5 bases). The CDR3 length is 15 residues. Germline V gene sequence: CDR1 SNHLY, CDR2 FYNNEI. The V and J ends lost 8 bases and 5 bases respectively, with 21 bases between them. The CDR3 nucleotides are TGTGCCAGCGACGGAGTCCAGGGTGTCGGGGAGACCCAGTACTTC. This codes for CASDGVQGVGETQYF.

This clone was detected only a few times. J is TRBJ2-3 and V is TRBV6-4; 14 bases fit TRBD2. The germline CDR1 and CDR2 sequences are MRHNA and SNTAGT. J gave up 4 bases and V 3 bases, and 0 bases lay outside the gene matches. The CDR3 is made up of 15 amino acids. The CDR3 protein is CASSETSGRADTQYF. In nucleotides, the CDR3 is TGTGCCAGCAGTGAGACTAGCGGGAGGGCAGATACGCAGTATTTT.

CDR3 protein: CAWRGGQGAQETQYF. DNA for the CDR3: TGTGCCTGGAGGGGGGGACAGGGGGCCCAAGAGACCCAGTACTTC. This chain connects TRBV30 to TRBJ2-5; 12 nucleotides align to TRBD1. V gave up 3 bases and J gave up 1 base; unmatched junction bases: 3. CDR3 length: 15 residues. Germline loops: CDR1 GTSNPN, CDR2 SVGIG (reference sequence).

The chain employs TRBV27 and TRBJ2-7, with 10 bases aligning to TRBD2. Trimming cost V 0 bases and J 6 bases; bases outside gene matches: 8. The CDR3 consists of 16 residues. Germline CDR1 is MNHEY and CDR2 is SMNVEV (reference sequence). CDR3 amino acids: CASSLSGASGRAEQYF. The CDR3 DNA reads TGTGCCAGCAGTTTATCGGGAGCTAGCGGGAGAGCCGAGCAGTACTTC.

The CDR3 sequence is CASSLSTVNTEAFF. DNA for the CDR3: TGCGCCAGCAGCTTGTCGACAGTAAACACTGAAGCTTTCTTT. This chain connects TRBV5-1 to TRBJ1-1, with a possible D match to TRBD1 (5 bases). V was pared by 1 base and J by 2 bases, with 9 bases between. The CDR3 has 14 amino acids. Germline V CDR1 and CDR2: SGHRS, YFSETQ.

This clone was found a few times. The chain employs TRBV6-5 and TRBJ2-2; TRBD1 aligns across 10 bases. The ends lost 0 bases at V and 6 bases at J; junction bases unmatched: 4. The CDR3 is 16 amino acids. Germline lookup yields CDR1 MNHEY and CDR2 SVGAGI. In nucleotides, the CDR3 is TGTGCCAGCAGTTACTCGAGGGACAGGGGTCCCGGGGAGCTGTTTTTT. The encoded protein is CASSYSRDRGPGELFF.

This clone was seen more than once but under ten times. The V gene is TRBV15, the J gene TRBJ1-5; D ambiguous. Germline values: CDR1 LNHNV, CDR2 YYDKDF (reference sequence). This CDR3 region has 14 residues. Trimming stripped 1 base from V and 1 base from J, with 5 bases between. This CDR3 reads CATSRALSNQPQHF. The CDR3 nucleotides read TGTGCCACCAGCAGAGCTTTGAGCAATCAGCCCCAGCATTTT.

The rearrangement joins TRBV5-1 to TRBJ2-7; unclear D gene. The V and J ends lost 7 bases and 0 bases respectively, with 17 bases between them. Germline V gene data show CDR1 as SGHRS and CDR2 as YFSETQ. The CDR3 is made up of 15 amino acids. The CDR3 nucleotides read TGCGCCAGCGGCCCCGGCGGTTCCTTCTCCTACGAGCAGTACTTC. Protein: CASGPGGSFSYEQYF.

This rearrangement joins TRBV5-1 to TRBJ1-1; unclear D gene. The CDR3 runs 13 residues. V gave up 0 bases and J gave up 11 bases, with 14 bases separating them. CDR1 is SGHRS, CDR2 YFSETQ, per germline. The CDR3 loop reads CASSLDSGQKAFF. In nucleotides, the CDR3 is TGCGCCAGCAGCTTGGACTCTGGGCAGAAGGCTTTCTTT.

J is TRBJ1-2 and V is TRBV10-3; TRBD1 agrees at 8 bases. CDR3 length: 13 residues. Trimming cost V 5 bases and J 4 bases; bases outside gene matches: 3. Germline V gives CDR1 ENHRY, CDR2 SYGVKD. CDR3 coding DNA: TGTGCCATCAGTCTTGGACAGGGCTATGGCTACACCTTC. Translating it yields CAISLGQGYGYTF.

This rearrangement joins TRBV25-1 to TRBJ1-4; D not certain. Trimming removed 4 bases at V and 4 bases at J, with 16 bases between. Germline V CDR1 and CDR2: MGHDK, SYGVNS. CDR3 length: 16 amino acids. The CDR3 here is CASSGPRGVFNEKLFF. CDR3 nucleotide sequence: TGTGCCAGCAGTGGCCCCCGTGGAGTTTTTAATGAAAAACTGTTTTTT.

In this sample, this clone turned up once. This chain connects TRBV11-2 to TRBJ2-7; TRBD2 aligns across 7 bases. This CDR3 comprises 16 residues. J was trimmed by 4 bases and V by 1 base; bases with no gene match: 10. Germline CDR1 SGHAT, CDR2 FQNNGV. The CDR3 loop is CASSLGGGRGGYEQYF. The DNA for the CDR3 is TGTGCCAGCAGCTTAGGGGGCGGAAGGGGAGGGTACGAGCAGTACTTC. Drawing the rest from reference TRBV11-2 and TRBJ2-7, the complete variable domain is EAGVAQSPRYKIIEKRQSVAFWCNPISGHATLYWYQQILGQGPKLLIQFQNNGVVDDSQLPKDRFSAERLKGVDSTLKIQPAKLEDSAVYLCASSLGGGRGGYEQYFGPGTRLTVT.

The chain carries TRBV28 and TRBJ1-2, with a possible D match to TRBD1 (6 bases). The CDR3 is 14 amino acids. Looked up from germline, CDR1 is MDHEN and CDR2 is SYDVKM. Between the trimmed V and J ends, which lost 3 bases and 4 bases, there was a span of 12 bases. Written as DNA, the CDR3 is TGTGCCAGCAGTTTCGGCGACAGGTCCTATGGCTACACCTTC. Translating it yields CASSFGDRSYGYTF.

This chain links TRBV28 with TRBJ2-7, with 7 bases matching TRBD2. CDR3 length equals 15 residues. J was trimmed by 6 bases and V by 5 bases; bases with no gene match: 13. Germline lookup yields CDR1 MDHEN and CDR2 SYDVKM. The CDR3 bases are TGTGCCAGCAGTGAGGAACTAGCGCCCCAGGGCGAGCAGTACTTC. Protein: CASSEELAPQGEQYF.

The rearrangement joins TRBV9 to TRBJ2-7, with D maybe TRBD1 (5 bases). The CDR3 length is 14 residues. Deletions cut 0 bases from V and 5 bases from J, with 12 bases between. Germline V gene data show CDR1 as SGDLS and CDR2 as YYNGEE. Here the CDR3 reads CASSVDSAQDEQYF. The CDR3 DNA sequence: TGTGCCAGCAGCGTAGATTCCGCACAGGACGAGCAGTACTTC.

The gene calls are TRBV7-9 and TRBJ1-1; D remains ambiguous. Germline assignment: CDR1 SEHNR and CDR2 FQNEAQ (reference sequence). The V gene lost 0 bases and the J gene lost 3 bases, with 17 bases spanning the gap. The CDR3 runs 17 residues. In nucleotides, the CDR3 is TGTGCCAGCAGCTTAGCAGGGTTGGGGAGGGTCGACACTGAAGCTTTCTTT. This sequence encodes CASSLAGLGRVDTEAFF.

Here the CDR3 reads CASSPRTGSTEAFF. For the CDR3, the DNA is TGTGCCAGCAGCCCCCGGACAGGGTCCACTGAAGCTTTCTTT. J is TRBJ1-1 and V is TRBV9, with 8 bases matching TRBD1. Trimming took 4 bases from V and 4 from J; bases not matched to a gene: 6. Germline lookup yields CDR1 SGDLS and CDR2 YYNGEE. CDR3 length equals 14 residues.

This rearrangement joins TRBV7-2 to TRBJ2-7; a weak D match, TRBD1 (6 bases). The CDR3 contains 14 residues. Per the germline V gene, CDR1 is SGHTA and CDR2 is FQGNSA. Trimming left V 4 bases short and J 0 bases short, with 10 bases between. CDR3 sequence reads: CASSSRDNSYEQYF. The CDR3 DNA reads as TGTGCCAGCAGCTCCCGGGACAACTCCTACGAGCAGTACTTC.

The chain couples TRBV5-6 to TRBJ1-5; a possible D gene is TRBD1 (6 bases). This CDR3 spans 12 amino acids. Trimming pared 4 bases from V and 7 bases from J, leaving 9 bases between. The germline V gene encodes CDR1 SGHDT and CDR2 YYEEEE. CDR3 nucleotides: TGTGCCAGCAGCACACAGGGCCAGCCCCAGCATTTT. This codes for CASSTQGQPQHF.

The chain joins TRBV5-1 to TRBJ2-2, with 8 bases fitting TRBD1. CDR1 is SGHRS and CDR2 is YFSETQ in the germline V gene. The CDR3 loop spans 15 amino acids. The ends lost 4 bases at V and 6 bases at J; junction bases unmatched: 8. The CDR3 loop reads CASSARTGWAGELFF. The CDR3 coding sequence is TGCGCCAGCAGCGCGAGGACAGGGTGGGCCGGGGAGCTGTTTTTT.

This clone was recorded only once. The V gene is TRBV7-9, the J gene TRBJ1-4; D gene ambiguous. There are 14 residues in the CDR3. V was clipped by 5 bases and J by 7 bases, with 14 bases between them. Germline CDR1 reads SEHNR; CDR2 reads FQNEAQ (reference sequence). The DNA for the CDR3 is TGTGCCAGCAGCCCCCCCGCGGGTGCTGAAAAACTGTTTTTT. This sequence encodes CASSPPAGAEKLFF.